A single sample is the source of the 19 T cell receptor beta chains below, sequenced in a study of cytomegalovirus exposure and HLA in healthy donors. Primers for the PCR totalled 60 Vbeta and 13 Jbeta. TCRdb's copy holds only in-frame clones and misses some; the assay was immunoSEQ multiplex PCR. The data contain 60,000 to 75,000 clones, 80% to 90% of them singletons. Specimen: PBMCs. The receptor set was obtained from a woman under 40 in good health and CMV-seropositive.

This chain joins TRBV11-2 and TRBJ2-1, with D maybe TRBD2 (6 bases). The germline CDR1 and CDR2 sequences are SGHAT and FQNNGV. CDR3 size: 13 residues. The CDR3 nucleotides are TGTGGCTGCGGGACCCGACTCAACAATGAGCAGTTCTTC. This gives the protein CGCGTRLNNEQFF.

V and J are TRBV28 and TRBJ2-3, with 10 bases matching TRBD2. This CDR3 has 16 residues. V lost 5 bases to trimming and J lost 2 bases; unmatched junction nucleotides: 7. From germline, CDR1 is MDHEN and CDR2 SYDVKM. The chain's CDR3 is CASSPALAGLTDTQYF. The CDR3 nucleotides are TGTGCCAGCAGTCCCGCACTAGCGGGACTCACAGATACGCAGTATTTT.

The V gene is TRBV30, the J gene TRBJ2-7; 8 bases map to TRBD1. V dropped 3 bases and J dropped 4; count of bases not matched to a gene: 2. Germline-derived CDR1 and CDR2 are GTSNPN and SVGIG (reference sequence). This CDR3 has 12 residues. CDR3 amino acids: CAWSRQGYEQYF. The CDR3 DNA is TGTGCCTGGAGCCGACAGGGGTACGAGCAGTACTTC.

V gene TRBV30 combines with J gene TRBJ1-2; D is possibly TRBD1 (6 bases). The CDR3 totals 14 residues. Trimming shortened V by 3 bases and J by 4 bases, and 15 bases separated the two germline ends. Germline V lookup: CDR1 GTSNPN, CDR2 SVGIG (reference sequence). CDR3 region: CAWRVGGAGYGYTF. CDR3 nucleotide sequence: TGTGCCTGGAGGGTCGGGGGGGCTGGCTATGGCTACACCTTC. The full variable domain, rest sourced from reference TRBV30 and TRBJ1-2, is SQTIHQWPATLVQPVGSPLSLECTVEGTSNPNLYWYRQAAGRGLQLLFYSVGIGQISSEVPQNLSASRPQDRQFILSSKKLLLSDSGFYLCAWRVGGAGYGYTFGSGTRLTVV.

V is TRBV25-1 and J is TRBJ1-1, with 7 bases matching TRBD1. The CDR3 extends over 17 amino acids. J lost 1 base, V lost 0 bases, and 8 bases had no gene match. Per the germline V gene, CDR1 is MGHDK and CDR2 is SYGVNS. The CDR3 sequence is CASSEYGQGVRNTEAFF. CDR3 nucleotide sequence: TGTGCCAGCAGTGAATATGGCCAGGGGGTGAGGAACACTGAAGCTTTCTTT.

Concerning this clone: The same CDR3 arises from other DNA sequences in this sample as well. The J gene is TRBJ2-1, the V gene TRBV20-1; D is ambiguous. V lost 5 bases and J 4 bases, leaving 6 bases between the germline ends. The V gene's germline CDR1 is DFQATT and CDR2 SNEGSKA (reference sequence). The CDR3 extends over 11 amino acids. The CDR3 reads CSALSYNEQFF. The CDR3 nucleotides are TGCAGTGCTCTAAGTTACAATGAGCAGTTCTTC.

V gene TRBV11-2 combines with J gene TRBJ2-3; 9 nucleotides align to TRBD2. The CDR3 consists of 18 residues. The V gene's germline CDR1 is SGHAT and CDR2 FQNNGV. V trimming: 6 bases; J trimming: 3 bases; junction bases outside the gene matches: 16. The CDR3 bases are TGTGCCAGCAGAGGTTCCCCGGGTAGCGGGAGCGGGACAGATACGCAGTATTTT. Protein: CASRGSPGSGSGTDTQYF.

This clone was detected only once. The J gene is TRBJ2-5, the V gene TRBV2, with 11 bases lining up with TRBD2. Germline loops: CDR1 SNHLY, CDR2 FYNNEI. CDR3 length: 17 amino acids. The V and J ends lost 7 bases and 5 bases, in that order; junction bases with no gene match: 15. The CDR3 here is CASTPGSSGRVGETQYF. The CDR3 DNA reads as TGTGCCAGCACCCCCGGAAGTAGCGGGAGGGTCGGGGAGACCCAGTACTTC.

The CDR3 region is CASSLGRTLETQYF. CDR3 nucleotide sequence: TGCGCCAGCAGCTTGGGACGGACATTGGAGACCCAGTACTTC. This chain connects TRBV5-1 to TRBJ2-5, with a possible D match to TRBD1 (5 bases). The CDR3 spans 14 residues. V was cut by 0 bases and J by 5 bases, with 11 bases left in between. CDR1 SGHRS and CDR2 YFSETQ come from the germline V gene. Drawing the rest from reference TRBV5-1 and TRBJ2-5, the complete variable domain is KAGVTQTPRYLIKTRGQQVTLSCSPISGHRSVSWYQQTPGQGLQFLFEYFSETQRNKGNFPGRFSGRQFSNSRSEMNVSTLELGDSALYLCASSLGRTLETQYFGPGTRLLVL.

The CDR3, as DNA: TGTGCCAGCAGCTTCTGGACTAGCGGGAGGGGGTCCTACGAGCAGTACTTC. It codes for CASSFWTSGRGSYEQYF. The chain carries TRBV5-5 and TRBJ2-7, with 15 bases fitting TRBD2. The V and J ends lost 2 bases and 1 base, in that order; junction bases with no gene match: 4. Per the germline V gene, CDR1 is SGHKS and CDR2 is YYEKEE (reference sequence). CDR3 size: 17 residues.

This clone was detected only once. The genes are TRBV30 and TRBJ2-7; maybe TRBD2 (6 bases). Germline CDR1 is GTSNPN and CDR2 is SVGIG (reference sequence). Trimming removed 8 bases at V and 2 bases at J, with 16 bases between. There are 13 residues in the CDR3. The CDR3 sequence is CAARLRGTYEQYF. The CDR3 region has the DNA TGTGCCGCTCGACTACGGGGGACCTACGAGCAGTACTTC.

V is TRBV5-5 and J is TRBJ2-7; perhaps TRBD2 as D (6 bases). The CDR3 consists of 13 residues. Germline V CDR1 and CDR2: SGHKS, YYEKEE (reference sequence). V was shortened by 4 bases and J by 4 bases, with 12 bases between the two germline ends. CDR3 amino acids: CASSRGRIYEQYF. DNA of the CDR3: TGTGCCAGCAGCCGGGGGAGGATATACGAGCAGTACTTC.

This clone was seen once. This chain uses TRBV19 with TRBJ2-3, with a tentative D call TRBD1 (6 bases). Germline loops: CDR1 LNHDA, CDR2 SQIVND (reference sequence). This CDR3 has 16 residues. Trimming left V 0 bases short and J 0 bases short, with 10 bases between. The CDR3 spells CASSIERQGSTDTQYF. The DNA for the CDR3 is TGTGCCAGTAGTATAGAAAGGCAGGGGAGCACAGATACGCAGTATTTT.

V is TRBV27 and J is TRBJ2-2, with D possibly TRBD1 on 6 matching bases. The CDR3 contains 14 residues. V was clipped by 5 bases and J by 4 bases, with 11 bases between them. Germline assignment: CDR1 MNHEY and CDR2 SMNVEV (reference sequence). CDR3 sequence: CASSQQGITGELFF. In DNA form, the CDR3 reads TGTGCCAGCAGTCAACAGGGAATCACCGGGGAGCTGTTTTTT.

J is TRBJ1-1 and V is TRBV5-6, with 9 bases fitting TRBD1. This CDR3 has 14 amino acids. Germline values: CDR1 SGHDT, CDR2 YYEEEE. The V and J ends lost 5 bases and 10 bases, in that order; junction bases with no gene match: 12. This chain's CDR3 is CASRGDRVRGSAFF. The CDR3 DNA follows: TGTGCCAGCAGGGGGGACAGGGTACGAGGTTCAGCTTTCTTT.

The rearrangement uses TRBV21-1 and TRBJ1-5. TRBV21-1 is marked as a pseudogene. The CDR3 runs 15 residues. CDR3: CASSIRERVGQPQHF. CDR3 DNA sequence: TGTGCCAGCAGCATACGGGAGCGGGTAGGTCAGCCCCAGCATTTT.

The chain uses TRBV6-5 and TRBJ1-2; 10 positions agree with TRBD1. V trimming: 6 bases; J trimming: 5 bases; junction bases outside the gene matches: 3. The CDR3 has 13 residues. Looked up from germline, CDR1 is MNHEY and CDR2 is SVGAGI. The CDR3 bases are TGTGCCAGCAGGCGGGACAGGGGTTATGGCTACACCTTC. Protein sequence: CASRRDRGYGYTF.

The genes are TRBV6-1 and TRBJ1-2, with a tentative D call TRBD1 (5 bases). CDR1 is MNHNS, CDR2 SASEGT, per germline. V was shortened by 1 base and J by 2 bases, with 11 bases between the two germline ends. The CDR3 runs 15 residues. CDR3 sequence: CASSEGGARNYGYTF. CDR3 nucleotides: TGTGCCAGCAGTGAAGGTGGGGCGCGAAACTATGGCTACACCTTC.

The rearrangement uses TRBV19 and TRBJ2-1; TRBD2 matches 11 bases. The junction had 16 bases not matched to a gene; V was cut back by 10 bases and J by 8 bases. The CDR3 covers 16 residues. Germline CDR1 is LNHDA and CDR2 is SQIVND (reference sequence). The CDR3 is CAISGTSGQQAHEQFF. As DNA, the CDR3 is TGTGCCATTTCGGGGACTAGCGGCCAACAGGCGCATGAGCAGTTCTTC.